What follows are 13 T cell receptor beta chains derived from one specimen sequenced in a study of T cells in women clearing cervical HPV infection. Profiled with immunoSEQ multiplex PCR; TCRdb holds only in-frame clones, not every one. Its table lists 25,000 to 35,000 clones. Specimen: blood buffy coat. These TCRs come from a woman between 18 and 69 years old with a cervical HPV16 infection that either progressed to CIN3+ or cleared (not recorded which).

On this clone: The CDR3 end is not reached by the read, which stops 3 residues before it; the germline J gene fills it in. The chain joins TRBV29-1 to TRBJ2-3; TRBD1 might be the D (5 bases). The CDR3 consists of 13 residues. V was pared by 3 bases and J by 4 bases, with 11 bases between. Germline-derived CDR1 and CDR2 are SQVTM and ANQGSEA. CDR3 DNA (partial): TGCAGCGTTGAGAAGGGGAACCCAGATACG. Protein: CSVEKGNPDT. Given in full, the CDR3 is CSVEKGNPDTQYF.

Comments on this clone: The read gets to within 3 residues of the CDR3 end, and the germline J gene fills in the rest. This rearrangement joins TRBV2 to TRBJ2-3; the D is unclear. Trimming removed 4 bases from V and 1 base from J, with 12 bases in between. Germline V lookup: CDR1 SNHLY, CDR2 FYNNEI. This CDR3 has 15 amino acids. CDR3 in amino acids: CASSALQRGTDTQYF. The sequenced CDR3 bases are TGTGCCAGCAGTGCCCTTCAGCGCGGCACAGATACG. The complete variable domain, with remaining parts taken from reference TRBV2 and TRBJ2-3, reads EPEVTQTPSHQVTQMGQEVILRCVPISNHLYFYWYRQILGQKVEFLVSFYNNEISEKSEIFDDQFSVERPDGSNFTLKIRSTKLEDSAMYFCASSALQRGTDTQYFGPGTRLTVL.

CDR3 amino acids: CASSPPSLRGSEAFF. The CDR3 bases that were read are TGTGCCAGCTCACCACCCTCCCTCAGAGGGTCTGAA. V usage is TRBV18 and J usage is TRBJ1-1; unclear D gene. The read terminates 3 residues ahead of where the CDR3 ends, so the germline J gene completes it. This CDR3 has 15 residues. With 0 bases removed from V and 6 bases from J, the gap between germline ends came to 14 bases. Germline CDR1 is KGHSH and CDR2 is LQKENI.

About this clone: The read falls 3 residues short of the CDR3 end, and the missing part is taken from the germline J gene. The chain couples TRBV7-9 to TRBJ1-2; a weak D match, TRBD1 (6 bases). Germline values: CDR1 SEHNR, CDR2 FQNEAQ (reference sequence). Trimming cost V 1 base and J 4 bases, with 13 bases left between them. The CDR3 has 15 amino acids. This CDR3 reads CASSLDAGGVYGYTF. CDR3 bases read: TGTGCCAGCAGCTTAGATGCGGGGGGCGTCTATGGC.

With respect to this clone: With the read ending 3 residues before the CDR3 end, the germline J gene is used to fill in that end. The rearrangement uses TRBV20-1 and TRBJ2-5; TRBD1 agrees at 8 bases. Germline V gene lookup returns CDR1 DFQATT and CDR2 SNEGSKA (reference sequence). The CDR3 contains 12 residues. The V gene end was trimmed by 7 bases and the J gene end by 4 bases; junction bases not matched to a gene: 5. The DNA read from the CDR3 is TGCAGTGTCAGCCAGGGGGCAGAGACC. It encodes CSVSQGAET. The whole CDR3 region reads CSVSQGAETQYF.

About this clone itself: Sequencing ends 3 residues short of the CDR3 end; the germline J gene provides the rest. The V call is TRBV13, the J call TRBJ2-7, with TRBD1 as a possible D gene (6 bases). CDR3 length: 15 residues. Trimming took off 6 bases at V and 0 bases at J, with 15 bases between the two ends. CDR1 and CDR2 from the germline V gene are PRHDT and FYEKMQ (reference sequence). The CDR3 here is CASSSGHRSSYEQYF. The part of the CDR3 DNA that was read is TGTGCCAGCAGTTCGGGACACAGGAGCTCCTACGAG.

About this clone itself: The CDR3 end is not reached by the read, which stops 3 residues before it; the germline J gene fills it in. The chain carries TRBV10-3 and TRBJ2-4; D possibly corresponds to TRBD1 (5 bases). The CDR3 sequence is 16 residues long. From germline, CDR1 is ENHRY and CDR2 SYGVKD. V was cut by 2 bases and J by 0 bases, with 11 bases left in between. CDR3 amino acids: CAISERQGVAKNIQYF. Partial CDR3 DNA: TGTGCCATCAGTGAGAGGCAGGGTGTAGCCAAAAACATT.

On this clone itself: The read ends 3 residues shy of where the CDR3 ends; the end is completed using the germline J gene. V gene TRBV18 combines with J gene TRBJ2-1; the D gene is possibly TRBD2 (7 bases). V lost 3 bases, J lost 6 bases, and 18 bases lay in between. The germline V gene encodes CDR1 KGHSH and CDR2 LQKENI. The CDR3 spans 16 residues. The CDR3 here is CASSPPLGGGINEQFF. The sequenced part of the CDR3 DNA is TGTGCCAGCTCACCGCCCCTAGGGGGAGGGATCAATGAG. Variable domain in full (rest from reference TRBV18 and TRBJ2-1): NAGVMQNPRHLVRRRGQEARLRCSPMKGHSHVYWYRQLPEEGLKFMVYLQKENIIDESGMPKERFSAEFPKEGPSILRIQQVVRGDSAAYFCASSPPLGGGINEQFFGPGTRLTVL.

Concerning this clone itself: The sequence runs out 3 residues before the end of the CDR3; the remainder is reconstructed from the germline J gene. The gene calls are TRBV5-1 and TRBJ2-1, with TRBD2 identical over 14 bases. Germline assignment: CDR1 SGHRS and CDR2 YFSETQ. Trimming at V came to 7 bases and at J to 8 bases, leaving 8 bases not matched to a gene. The CDR3 consists of 15 residues. The chain's CDR3 is CASGTGLAGVDEQFF. CDR3 DNA, as far as it was read: TGCGCCAGCGGTACGGGACTAGCGGGAGTCGATGAG.

The CDR3 sequence is CASSPLRSEKLFF. The sequenced part of the CDR3 DNA is TGTGCCAGCTCACCATTGCGAAGCGAAAAA. The gene calls are TRBV18 and TRBJ1-4, with no clear D. The read terminates 3 residues ahead of where the CDR3 ends, so the germline J gene completes it. The V end was cut by 2 bases, the J end by 8 bases, with 9 bases between. The length of the CDR3 is 13 residues. The germline CDR1 and CDR2 sequences are KGHSH and LQKENI.

About this clone: The read halts 3 residues ahead of the CDR3 end, with the missing end drawn from the germline J gene. This sequence joins TRBV3-1 (or the pseudogene TRBV3-2) and TRBJ2-7, with TRBD2 as a possible D gene (6 bases). V lost 1 base and J 0 bases, leaving 10 bases between the germline ends. CDR3 length: 15 amino acids. Germline V gene sequence: CDR1 LGHDT, CDR2 YNNKEL (reference sequence). CDR3 sequence: CASSQGPSASYEQYF. The CDR3 DNA, read in part, is TGTGCCAGCAGCCAAGGGCCTAGCGCCTCCTACGAG.

In the case of this clone: The CDR3 is cut off 3 residues early in the read; its end comes from the germline J gene. The V and J genes are TRBV28 and TRBJ2-7, with 9 bases fitting TRBD1. Losses at the gene ends were 5 bases for V and 5 bases for J; bases not matched to a gene: 7. This CDR3 is built from 14 residues. Germline V gene sequence: CDR1 MDHEN, CDR2 SYDVKM. CDR3 DNA (partial): TGTGCCAGCAGTCCGGGACAGGGCAAGGACGAG. This sequence encodes CASSPGQGKDE. The complete CDR3 reads CASSPGQGKDEQYF.

For this clone: The CDR3 goes on 3 residues after the read ends, and that part is filled in from the germline J gene. The rearrangement uses TRBV7-8 and TRBJ2-1; TRBD1 is a possible D gene (6 bases). Germline-derived CDR1 and CDR2 are SGHVS and FQNEAQ. This CDR3 contains 17 residues. Trimming took off 5 bases at V and 8 bases at J, with 25 bases between the two ends. CDR3 amino acids: CASSPYRAELGVDEQFF. The CDR3 DNA, read in part, is TGTGCCAGCAGCCCGTACAGGGCGGAATTAGGGGTGGATGAG.